This T cell receptor (beta chain) was found in a study of T cell responses to AZD1222 COVID-19 vaccine. For this clone: Its specificity is unknown.

It was second doses at about 4 or about 12 weeks that were pooled. CDR3 size: 14 residues. The germline V gene encodes CDR1 SGHAT and CDR2 FQNNGV. Deletions cut 4 bases from V and 6 bases from J, with 12 bases between. Some clones are missing from TCRdb's copy, which holds only in-frame ones; the method was immunoSEQ multiplex PCR. The repertoire consists of under 200,000 clones, with about 90% occurring once and the leading ten covering approximately 1.3%. Study-level points and caveats: Donors were chiefly white British, with a greater number of females, and clonal diversity was perhaps underestimated. Nearly half of the spike-specific TCRs reportedly recognize variant regions that carry no mutations. The study found Spike-specific TCR breadth and depth rose after two AZD1222 doses.

The origin of this receptor is an adult who received the AZD1222 COVID-19 vaccine. Material: peripheral blood, obtained 28 days after the second AZD1222 dose. This chain connects TRBV11-2 to TRBJ2-2; D is tentatively TRBD1 or TRBD2 (5 bases each). CDR3 nucleotides: TGTGCCAGCAGCTGGAGGCTAGGGGCCGGGGAGCTGTTTTTT. The encoded protein is CASSWRLGAGELFF.